The 9 T cell receptor beta chains in this list originate from one sample, sequenced in a study of STAT5B mutations in CD4+ large granular lymphocyte leukemia. TCRdb's copy holds only in-frame clones and misses some; the assay was immunoSEQ multiplex PCR. The sample shows more than 30,000 clones, around three quarters of them seen only once. The source material was CD4+ T cells from blood buffy coats. The receptors were sampled from a human donor in good health.

This chain joins TRBV7-8 and TRBJ2-5; TRBD2 aligns across 13 bases. Germline lookup yields CDR1 SGHVS and CDR2 FQNEAQ. J lost 5 bases, V lost 5 bases, and 5 bases had no gene match. This CDR3 spans 15 amino acids. The DNA of the CDR3 is TGTGCCAGCAGCCTGGGACTAGCGGGGAAGGAGACCCAGTACTTC. Protein: CASSLGLAGKETQYF.

This chain links TRBV28 with TRBJ1-3; weak D call: TRBD1 (6 bases). Trimming shortened V by 3 bases and J by 1 base, and 10 bases separated the two germline ends. In germline, CDR1 is MDHEN, CDR2 SYDVKM. The CDR3 runs to 15 residues. This chain's CDR3 is CASSFPGTSGNTIYF. CDR3 DNA: TGTGCCAGCAGTTTCCCCGGGACATCTGGAAACACCATATATTTT. Together with reference TRBV28 and TRBJ1-3, the CDR3 gives the full variable domain: DVKVTQSSRYLVKRTGEKVFLECVQDMDHENMFWYRQDPGLGLRLIYFSYDVKMKEKGDIPEGYSVSREKKERFSLILESASTNQTSMYLCASSFPGTSGNTIYFGEGSWLTVV.

V usage is TRBV15 and J usage is TRBJ1-1; TRBD1 might be the D (6 bases). This CDR3 is 15 amino acids long. The V gene's germline CDR1 is LNHNV and CDR2 YYDKDF (reference sequence). V was cut by 0 bases and J by 2 bases, with 10 bases left in between. As DNA, the CDR3 is TGTGCCACCAGCAGAGATACAGGGTTCAACACTGAAGCTTTCTTT. Translation gives CATSRDTGFNTEAFF.

The rearrangement joins TRBV19 to TRBJ1-2, with a possible D match to TRBD1 (5 bases). Trimming stripped 0 bases from V and 4 bases from J, with 18 bases between. The CDR3 sequence is 17 residues long. Germline V gene lookup returns CDR1 LNHDA and CDR2 SQIVND (reference sequence). The CDR3 DNA is TGTGCCAGTAGTATAGAAGGCAACCAGGGACTCTTCTATGGCTACACCTTC. Translating it yields CASSIEGNQGLFYGYTF.

The chain joins TRBV2 to TRBJ1-5; 7 bases are a match to TRBD1. Per the germline V gene, CDR1 is SNHLY and CDR2 is FYNNEI. The CDR3 is 15 amino acids. J lost 0 bases, V lost 8 bases, and 7 bases had no gene match. The CDR3 DNA follows: TGTGCCAGCCTCGACAGGGTAGGTAGCAATCAGCCCCAGCATTTT. This codes for CASLDRVGSNQPQHF.

This rearrangement joins TRBV6-5 to TRBJ1-2; D not certain. V lost 6 bases and J lost 8, with 16 bases in between. CDR3 length: 13 amino acids. Germline V gene sequence: CDR1 MNHEY, CDR2 SVGAGI. CDR3 DNA sequence: TGTGCCAGCAGCCTAAGGAACGGGTACGGCTACACCTTC. It yields the protein CASSLRNGYGYTF.

In its sample, this clone was seen once. V usage is TRBV6-5 and J usage is TRBJ2-7; D gene unclear. With 2 bases removed from V and 0 bases from J, the gap between germline ends came to 8 bases. The CDR3 has 14 amino acids. Germline assignment: CDR1 MNHEY and CDR2 SVGAGI. In DNA form, the CDR3 reads TGTGCCAGCAGTTACACCCAGGACTCCTACGAGCAGTACTTC. It is translated as CASSYTQDSYEQYF.

This clone was observed a few times. V is TRBV20-1 and J is TRBJ2-6, with unresolved D. The V end was cut by 6 bases, the J end by 4 bases, with 4 bases between. The CDR3 is made up of 11 amino acids. Germline CDR1 reads DFQATT; CDR2 reads SNEGSKA (reference sequence). CDR3 nucleotides: TGCAGTGCCAGGGGGGCCAACGTCCTGACTTTC. This codes for CSARGANVLTF.

This chain joins TRBV5-5 and TRBJ1-4; weak D call: TRBD1 (6 bases). Trimming took 1 base from V and 8 from J, leaving 15 bases between them. CDR1 and CDR2 from the germline V gene are SGHKS and YYEKEE (reference sequence). The CDR3 totals 15 residues. CDR3 loop: CASSLLGGVDEKLFF. CDR3 sequence (DNA): TGTGCCAGCAGCTTGCTGGGGGGCGTAGACGAAAAACTGTTTTTT.